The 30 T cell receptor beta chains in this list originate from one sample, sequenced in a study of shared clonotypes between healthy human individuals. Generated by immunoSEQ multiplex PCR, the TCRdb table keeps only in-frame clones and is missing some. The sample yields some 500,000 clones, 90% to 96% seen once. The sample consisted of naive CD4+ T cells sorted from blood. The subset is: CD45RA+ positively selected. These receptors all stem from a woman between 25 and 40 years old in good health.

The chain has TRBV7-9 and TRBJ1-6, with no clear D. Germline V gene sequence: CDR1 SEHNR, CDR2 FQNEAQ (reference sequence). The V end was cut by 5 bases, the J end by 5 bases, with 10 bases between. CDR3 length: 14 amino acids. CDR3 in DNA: TGTGCCAGCAGCCGGAGCGGCGATAATTCACCCCTCCACTTT. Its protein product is CASSRSGDNSPLHF.

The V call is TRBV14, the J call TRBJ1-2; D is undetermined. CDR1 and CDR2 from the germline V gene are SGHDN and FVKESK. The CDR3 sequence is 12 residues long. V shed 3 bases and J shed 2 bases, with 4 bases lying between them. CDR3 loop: CASSQSNYGYTF. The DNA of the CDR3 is TGTGCCAGCAGCCAGTCCAACTATGGCTACACCTTC.

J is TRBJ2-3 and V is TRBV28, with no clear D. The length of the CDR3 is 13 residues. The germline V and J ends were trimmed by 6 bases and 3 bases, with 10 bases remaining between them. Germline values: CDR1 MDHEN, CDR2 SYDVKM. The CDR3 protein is CASRGPETDTQYF. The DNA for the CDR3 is TGTGCCAGCAGAGGACCAGAGACAGATACGCAGTATTTT. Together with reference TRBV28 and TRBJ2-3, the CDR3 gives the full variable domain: DVKVTQSSRYLVKRTGEKVFLECVQDMDHENMFWYRQDPGLGLRLIYFSYDVKMKEKGDIPEGYSVSREKKERFSLILESASTNQTSMYLCASRGPETDTQYFGPGTRLTVL.

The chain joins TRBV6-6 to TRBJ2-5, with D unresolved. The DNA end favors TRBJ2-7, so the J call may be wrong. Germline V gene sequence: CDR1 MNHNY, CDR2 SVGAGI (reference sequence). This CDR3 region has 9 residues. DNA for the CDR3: TGTGCCAGAGTCTCCGAGCAGTACTTC. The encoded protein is CARVSEQYF.

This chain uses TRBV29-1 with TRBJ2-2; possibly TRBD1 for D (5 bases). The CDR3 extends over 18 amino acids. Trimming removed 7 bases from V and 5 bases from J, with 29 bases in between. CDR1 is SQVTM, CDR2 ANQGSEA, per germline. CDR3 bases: TGCAGCGCGACCAAAGAGACAGAAATTTGGGATGGTACCGGGGAGCTGTTTTTT. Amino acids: CSATKETEIWDGTGELFF.

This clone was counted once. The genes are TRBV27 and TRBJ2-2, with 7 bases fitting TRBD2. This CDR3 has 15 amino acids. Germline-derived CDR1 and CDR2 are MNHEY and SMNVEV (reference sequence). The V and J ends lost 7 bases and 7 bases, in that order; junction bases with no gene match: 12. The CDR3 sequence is CASTLSKRDGGELFF. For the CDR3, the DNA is TGTGCCAGCACACTTAGCAAGCGGGACGGCGGGGAGCTGTTTTTT.

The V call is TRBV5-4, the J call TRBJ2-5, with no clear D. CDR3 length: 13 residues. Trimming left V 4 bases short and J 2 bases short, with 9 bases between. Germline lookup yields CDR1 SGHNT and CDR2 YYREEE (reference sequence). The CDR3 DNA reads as TGTGCCAGCAGCCCCAGTACGCAAGAGACCCAGTACTTC. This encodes CASSPSTQETQYF.

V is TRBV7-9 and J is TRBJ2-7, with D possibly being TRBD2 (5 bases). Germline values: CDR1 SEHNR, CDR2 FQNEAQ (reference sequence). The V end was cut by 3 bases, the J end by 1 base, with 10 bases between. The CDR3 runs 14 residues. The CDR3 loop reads CASSFSVRSYEQYF. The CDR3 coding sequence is TGTGCCAGCAGCTTTAGCGTTAGATCCTACGAGCAGTACTTC.

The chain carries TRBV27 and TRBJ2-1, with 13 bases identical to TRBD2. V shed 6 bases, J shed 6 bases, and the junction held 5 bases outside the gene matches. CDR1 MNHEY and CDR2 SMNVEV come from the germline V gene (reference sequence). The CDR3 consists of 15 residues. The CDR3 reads CASSSGTSGINEQFF. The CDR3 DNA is TGTGCCAGCAGCTCCGGGACTAGCGGGATCAATGAGCAGTTCTTC.

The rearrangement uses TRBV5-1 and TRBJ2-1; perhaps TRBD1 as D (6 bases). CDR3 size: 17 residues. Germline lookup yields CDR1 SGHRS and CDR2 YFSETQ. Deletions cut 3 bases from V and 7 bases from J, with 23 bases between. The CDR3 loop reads CASSSKPGDIAWNEQFF. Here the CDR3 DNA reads TGCGCCAGCAGCTCCAAGCCTGGGGACATAGCGTGGAATGAGCAGTTCTTC.

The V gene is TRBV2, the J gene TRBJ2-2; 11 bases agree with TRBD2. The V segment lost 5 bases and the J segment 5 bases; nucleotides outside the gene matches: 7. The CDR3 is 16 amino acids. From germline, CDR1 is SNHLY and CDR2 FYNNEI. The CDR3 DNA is TGTGCCAGCAGTAGTACTAGCGGGAGTACAACCGGGGAGCTGTTTTTT. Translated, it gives CASSSTSGSTTGELFF.

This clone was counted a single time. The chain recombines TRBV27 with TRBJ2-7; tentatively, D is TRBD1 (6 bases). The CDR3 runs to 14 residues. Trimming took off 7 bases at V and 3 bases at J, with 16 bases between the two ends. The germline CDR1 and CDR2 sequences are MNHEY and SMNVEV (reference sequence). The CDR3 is CASKIKTGRYEQYF. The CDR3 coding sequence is TGTGCCAGCAAAATAAAGACAGGTCGCTACGAGCAGTACTTC.

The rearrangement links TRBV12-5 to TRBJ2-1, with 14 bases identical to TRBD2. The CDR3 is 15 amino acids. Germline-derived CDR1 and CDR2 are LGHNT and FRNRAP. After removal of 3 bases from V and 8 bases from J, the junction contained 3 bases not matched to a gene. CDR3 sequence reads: CASGFGTSGSDEQFF. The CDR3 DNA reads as TGTGCTAGTGGTTTCGGGACTAGCGGGAGCGATGAGCAGTTCTTC.

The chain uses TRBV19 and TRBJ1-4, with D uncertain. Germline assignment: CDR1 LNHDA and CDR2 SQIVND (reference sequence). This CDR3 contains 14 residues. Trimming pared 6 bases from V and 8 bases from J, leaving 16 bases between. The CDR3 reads CASSPVGVYEKLFF. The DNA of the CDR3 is TGTGCCAGTAGCCCGGTTGGGGTATACGAAAAACTGTTTTTT.

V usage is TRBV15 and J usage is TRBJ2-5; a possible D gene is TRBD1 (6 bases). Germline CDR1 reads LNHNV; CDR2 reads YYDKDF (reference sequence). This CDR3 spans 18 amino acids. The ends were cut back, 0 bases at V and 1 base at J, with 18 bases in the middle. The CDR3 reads CATSRDLQDSRLQETQYF. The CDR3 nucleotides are TGTGCCACCAGCAGAGATCTACAGGACAGCCGACTCCAAGAGACCCAGTACTTC. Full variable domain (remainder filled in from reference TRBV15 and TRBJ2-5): DAMVIQNPRYQVTQFGKPVTLSCSQTLNHNVMYWYQQKSSQAPKLLFHYYDKDFNNEADTPDNFQSRRPNTSFCFLDIRSPGLGDTAMYLCATSRDLQDSRLQETQYFGPGTRLLVL.

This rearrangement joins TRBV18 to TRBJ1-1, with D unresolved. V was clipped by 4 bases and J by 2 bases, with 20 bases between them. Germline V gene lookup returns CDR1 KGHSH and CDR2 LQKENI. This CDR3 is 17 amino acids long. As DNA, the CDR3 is TGTGCCAGCTCACGAGTGAAGGTAATGGGGAACAACACTGAAGCTTTCTTT. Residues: CASSRVKVMGNNTEAFF.

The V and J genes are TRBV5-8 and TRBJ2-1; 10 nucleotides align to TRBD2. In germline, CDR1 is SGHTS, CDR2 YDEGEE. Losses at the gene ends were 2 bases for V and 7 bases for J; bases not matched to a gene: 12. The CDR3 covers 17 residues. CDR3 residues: CASSFLATSGFKNEQFF. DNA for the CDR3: TGTGCCAGCAGCTTTTTGGCGACTAGCGGGTTTAAGAATGAGCAGTTCTTC.

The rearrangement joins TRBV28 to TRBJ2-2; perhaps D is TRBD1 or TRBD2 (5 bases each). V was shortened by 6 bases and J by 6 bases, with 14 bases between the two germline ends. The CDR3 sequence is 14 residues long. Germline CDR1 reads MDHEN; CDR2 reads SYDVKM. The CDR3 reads CASRKRGSAGELFF. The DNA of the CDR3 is TGTGCCAGCAGAAAGAGGGGAAGCGCCGGGGAGCTGTTTTTT.

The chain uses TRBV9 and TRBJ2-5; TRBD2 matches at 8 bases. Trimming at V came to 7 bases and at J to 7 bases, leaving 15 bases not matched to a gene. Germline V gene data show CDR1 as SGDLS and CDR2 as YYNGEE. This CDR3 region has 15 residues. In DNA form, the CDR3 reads TGTGCCAGCGCCCGGGGGGGGCTAGCCCCGCGGACCCAGTACTTC. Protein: CASARGGLAPRTQYF.

The CDR3: CASSRDRGRNTEAFF. The CDR3 region has the DNA TGTGCCAGCAGCCGGGACAGGGGGCGGAACACTGAAGCTTTCTTT. This chain joins TRBV25-1 and TRBJ1-1, with 12 bases fitting TRBD1. This CDR3 is built from 15 residues. The V gene's germline CDR1 is MGHDK and CDR2 SYGVNS. The V gene end was trimmed by 6 bases and the J gene end by 1 base; junction bases not matched to a gene: 3.

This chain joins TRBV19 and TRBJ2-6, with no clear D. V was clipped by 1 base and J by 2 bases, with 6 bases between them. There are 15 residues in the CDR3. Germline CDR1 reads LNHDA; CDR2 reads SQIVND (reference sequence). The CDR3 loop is CASSIGATGANVLTF. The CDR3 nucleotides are TGTGCCAGTAGTATAGGAGCAACTGGGGCCAACGTCCTGACTTTC.

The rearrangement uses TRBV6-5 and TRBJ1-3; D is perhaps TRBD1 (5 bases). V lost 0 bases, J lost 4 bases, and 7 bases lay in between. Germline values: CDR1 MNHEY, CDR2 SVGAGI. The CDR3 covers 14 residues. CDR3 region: CASSYSTAGNTIYF. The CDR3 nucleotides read TGTGCCAGCAGTTACTCGACAGCGGGAAACACCATATATTTT.

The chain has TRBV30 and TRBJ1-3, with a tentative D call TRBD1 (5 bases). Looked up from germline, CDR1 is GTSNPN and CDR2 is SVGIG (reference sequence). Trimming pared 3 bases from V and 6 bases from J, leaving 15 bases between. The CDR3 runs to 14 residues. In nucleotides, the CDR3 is TGTGCCTGGAGGCCGGGACTCCGGGTAAACACCATATATTTT. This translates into CAWRPGLRVNTIYF.

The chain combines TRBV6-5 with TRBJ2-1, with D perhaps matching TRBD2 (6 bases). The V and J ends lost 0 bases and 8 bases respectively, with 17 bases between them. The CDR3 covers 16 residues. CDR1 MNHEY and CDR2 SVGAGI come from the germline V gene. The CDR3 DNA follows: TGTGCCAGCAGTTACTCGGTTCTAGCGAGGGCCCATGAGCAGTTCTTC. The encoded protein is CASSYSVLARAHEQFF.

This CDR3 reads CASSVTSRSHKVGIAQSRANVLTF. In nucleotides, the CDR3 is TGCGCCAGCAGTGTGACGTCAAGATCGCACAAAGTCGGGATCGCACAAAGTCGGGCCAACGTCCTGACTTTC. The chain joins TRBV10-1 to TRBJ2-6; the D gene is possibly TRBD2 (5 bases). The CDR3 has 24 amino acids. From germline, CDR1 is WNHNN and CDR2 SYGVQD (reference sequence). Trimming took 4 bases from V and 5 from J, leaving 39 bases between them.

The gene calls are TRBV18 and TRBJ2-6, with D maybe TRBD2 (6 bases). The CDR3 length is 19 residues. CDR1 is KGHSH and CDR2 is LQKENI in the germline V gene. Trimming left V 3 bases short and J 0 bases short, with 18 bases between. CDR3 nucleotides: TGTGCCAGCTCACCCCTACCGCGGGGACGGACCTCTGGGGCCAACGTCCTGACTTTC. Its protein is CASSPLPRGRTSGANVLTF.

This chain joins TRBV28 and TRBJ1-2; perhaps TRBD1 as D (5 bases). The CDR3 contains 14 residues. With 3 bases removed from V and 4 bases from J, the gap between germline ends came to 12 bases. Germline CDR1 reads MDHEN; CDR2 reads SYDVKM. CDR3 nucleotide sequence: TGTGCCAGCAGTTTGGGGACGGTAATCTATGGCTACACCTTC. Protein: CASSLGTVIYGYTF.

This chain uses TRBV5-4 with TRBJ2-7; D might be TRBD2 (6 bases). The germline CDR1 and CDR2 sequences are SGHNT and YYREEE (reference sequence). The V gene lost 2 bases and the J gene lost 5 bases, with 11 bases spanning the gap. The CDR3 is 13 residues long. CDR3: CASSFWASDEQYF. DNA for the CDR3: TGTGCCAGCAGCTTCTGGGCTAGCGACGAGCAGTACTTC.

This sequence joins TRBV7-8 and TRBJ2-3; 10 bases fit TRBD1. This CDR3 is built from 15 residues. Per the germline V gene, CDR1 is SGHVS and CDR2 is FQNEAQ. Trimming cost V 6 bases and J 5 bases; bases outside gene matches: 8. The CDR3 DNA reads TGTGCCAGCAGTACCCGGGACAGGGGAAGAGATACGCAGTATTTT. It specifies CASSTRDRGRDTQYF.

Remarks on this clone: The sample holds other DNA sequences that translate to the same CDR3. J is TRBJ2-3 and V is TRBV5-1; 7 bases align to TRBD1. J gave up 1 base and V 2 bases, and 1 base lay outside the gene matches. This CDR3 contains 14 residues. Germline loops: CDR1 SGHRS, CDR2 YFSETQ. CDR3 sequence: CASSFGQGTDTQYF. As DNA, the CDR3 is TGCGCCAGCAGCTTCGGACAGGGCACAGATACGCAGTATTTT. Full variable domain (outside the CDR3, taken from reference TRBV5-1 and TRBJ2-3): KAGVTQTPRYLIKTRGQQVTLSCSPISGHRSVSWYQQTPGQGLQFLFEYFSETQRNKGNFPGRFSGRQFSNSRSEMNVSTLELGDSALYLCASSFGQGTDTQYFGPGTRLTVL.